This T cell receptor (beta chain) derives from a study of blood T cell repertoires in COVID-19. The CDR3 totals 12 residues. Trimming shortened V by 8 bases and J by 2 bases, and 6 bases separated the two germline ends. The germline V gene has CDR1 SNHLY and CDR2 FYNNEI. Sequencing used immunoSEQ multiplex PCR; TCRdb keeps in-frame clones, though not all of them. Here the sample spans roughly 390,000 clones, 70% to 90% being singletons. J is TRBJ2-2 and V is TRBV2, with D hard to call. The receptor was derived from a woman aged 30 to 39 with COVID-19, enrolled during active disease. The sequenced sample was peripheral blood. CDR3 in amino acids: CASFYNTGELFF. As DNA, the CDR3 is TGTGCCAGCTTCTACAACACCGGGGAGCTGTTTTTT.